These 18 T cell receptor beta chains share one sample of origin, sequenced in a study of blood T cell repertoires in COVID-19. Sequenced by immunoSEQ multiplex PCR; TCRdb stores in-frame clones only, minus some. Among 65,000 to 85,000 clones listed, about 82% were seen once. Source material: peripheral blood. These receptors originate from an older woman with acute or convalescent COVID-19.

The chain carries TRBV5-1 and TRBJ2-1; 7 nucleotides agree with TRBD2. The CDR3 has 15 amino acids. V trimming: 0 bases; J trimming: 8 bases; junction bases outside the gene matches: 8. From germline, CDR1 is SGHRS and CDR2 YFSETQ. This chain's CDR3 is CASSLEAGLGDEQFF. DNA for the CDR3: TGCGCCAGCAGCTTGGAAGCGGGGCTAGGGGATGAGCAGTTCTTC.

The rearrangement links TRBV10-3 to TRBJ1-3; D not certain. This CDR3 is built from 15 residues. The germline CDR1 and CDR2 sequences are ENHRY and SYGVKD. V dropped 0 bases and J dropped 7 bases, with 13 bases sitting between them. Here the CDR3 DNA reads TGTGCCATCAGTGAGTCCGAGGGTTCCAGGAACACCATATATTTT. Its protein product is CAISESEGSRNTIYF.

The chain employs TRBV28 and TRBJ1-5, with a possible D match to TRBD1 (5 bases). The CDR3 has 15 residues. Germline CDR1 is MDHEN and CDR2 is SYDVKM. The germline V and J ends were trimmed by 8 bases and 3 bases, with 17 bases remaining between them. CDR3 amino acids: CASLSGQGFNQPQHF. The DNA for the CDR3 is TGTGCCAGCCTGTCCGGGCAGGGCTTCAATCAGCCCCAGCATTTT.

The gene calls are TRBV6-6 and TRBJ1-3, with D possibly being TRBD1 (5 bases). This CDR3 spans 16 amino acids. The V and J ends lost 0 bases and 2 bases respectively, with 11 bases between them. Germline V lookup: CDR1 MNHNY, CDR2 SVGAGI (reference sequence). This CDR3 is CASSYSQGTTGNTIYF. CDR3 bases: TGTGCCAGCAGTTACTCGCAGGGTACAACTGGAAACACCATATATTTT.

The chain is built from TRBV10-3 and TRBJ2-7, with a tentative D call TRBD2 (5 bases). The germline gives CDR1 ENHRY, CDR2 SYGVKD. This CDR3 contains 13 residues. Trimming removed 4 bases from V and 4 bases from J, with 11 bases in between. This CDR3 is CAISVRGEYEQYF. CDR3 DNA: TGTGCCATCAGTGTTCGGGGAGAGTACGAGCAGTACTTC.

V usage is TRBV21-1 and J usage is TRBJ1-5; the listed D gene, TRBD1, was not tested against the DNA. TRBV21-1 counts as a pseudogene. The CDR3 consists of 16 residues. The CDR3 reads CASSKQGTGGNQPQHF. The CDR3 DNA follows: TGTGCCAGCAGCAAACAGGGGACAGGGGGGAATCAGCCCCAGCATTTT.

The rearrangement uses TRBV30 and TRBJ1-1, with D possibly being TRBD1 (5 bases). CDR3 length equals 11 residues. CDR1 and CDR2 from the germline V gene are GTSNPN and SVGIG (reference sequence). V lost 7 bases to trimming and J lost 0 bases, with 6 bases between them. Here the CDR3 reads CAYRMNTEAFF. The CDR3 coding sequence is TGTGCCTACAGGATGAACACTGAAGCTTTCTTT.

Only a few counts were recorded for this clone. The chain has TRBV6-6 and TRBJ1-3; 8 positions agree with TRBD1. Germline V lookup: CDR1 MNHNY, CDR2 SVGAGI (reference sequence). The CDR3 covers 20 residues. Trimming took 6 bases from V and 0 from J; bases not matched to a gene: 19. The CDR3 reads CASSAATGVNGATSGNTIYF. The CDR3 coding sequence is TGTGCCAGCAGCGCCGCGACAGGGGTAAACGGTGCAACCTCTGGAAACACCATATATTTT.

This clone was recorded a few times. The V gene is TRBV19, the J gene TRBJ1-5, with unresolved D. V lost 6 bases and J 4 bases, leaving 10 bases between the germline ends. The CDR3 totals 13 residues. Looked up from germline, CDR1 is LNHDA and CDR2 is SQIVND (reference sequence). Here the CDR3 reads CASRDSLNQPQHF. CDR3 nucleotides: TGTGCCAGTAGGGACTCGTTGAATCAGCCCCAGCATTTT.

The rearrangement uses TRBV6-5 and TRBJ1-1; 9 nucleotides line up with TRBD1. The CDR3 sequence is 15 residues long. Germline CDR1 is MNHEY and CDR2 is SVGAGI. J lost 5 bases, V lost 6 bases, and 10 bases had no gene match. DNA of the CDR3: TGTGCCAGCAGCAAGGACAGGGGTTTGAGGACTGAAGCTTTCTTT. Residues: CASSKDRGLRTEAFF.

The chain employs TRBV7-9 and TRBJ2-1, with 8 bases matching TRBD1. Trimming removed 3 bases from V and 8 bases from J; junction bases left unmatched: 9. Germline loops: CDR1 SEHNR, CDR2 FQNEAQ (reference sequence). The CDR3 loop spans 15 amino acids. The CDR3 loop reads CASSFGQGALDEQFF. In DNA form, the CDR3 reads TGTGCCAGCAGCTTCGGACAGGGAGCCCTCGATGAGCAGTTCTTC.

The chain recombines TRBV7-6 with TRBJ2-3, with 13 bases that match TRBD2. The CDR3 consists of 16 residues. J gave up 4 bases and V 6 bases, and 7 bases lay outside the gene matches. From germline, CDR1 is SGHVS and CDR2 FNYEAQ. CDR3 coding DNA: TGTGCCAGCAGGCGCACTAGCGGGGGGGCCCCAGATACGCAGTATTTT. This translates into CASRRTSGGAPDTQYF. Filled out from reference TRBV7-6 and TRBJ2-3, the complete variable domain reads GAGVSQSPRYKVTKRGQDVALRCDPISGHVSLYWYRQALGQGPEFLTYFNYEAQQDKSGLPNDRFSAERPEGSISTLTIQRTEQRDSAMYRCASRRTSGGAPDTQYFGPGTRLTVL.

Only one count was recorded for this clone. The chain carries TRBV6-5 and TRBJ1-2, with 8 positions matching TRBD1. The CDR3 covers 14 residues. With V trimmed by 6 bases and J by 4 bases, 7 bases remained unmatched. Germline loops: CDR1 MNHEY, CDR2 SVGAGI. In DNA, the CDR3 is TGTGCCAGCAGGTTCCCGGGACAGGTCTATGGCTACACCTTC. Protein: CASRFPGQVYGYTF.

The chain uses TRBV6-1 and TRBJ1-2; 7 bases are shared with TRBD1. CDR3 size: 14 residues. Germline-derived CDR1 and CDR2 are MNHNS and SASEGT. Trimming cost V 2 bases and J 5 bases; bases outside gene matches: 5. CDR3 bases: TGTGCCAGCAGTGAATACAGGGGCGGGTATGGCTACACCTTC. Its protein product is CASSEYRGGYGYTF.

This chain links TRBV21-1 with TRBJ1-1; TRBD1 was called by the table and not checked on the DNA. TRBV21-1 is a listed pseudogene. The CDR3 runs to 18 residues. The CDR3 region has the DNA TGTGCCAGCAGCCTAGGAATTATCTGTAGGGGCCGGAAAACTGAAGCTTTCTTT. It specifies CASSLGIICRGRKTEAFF.

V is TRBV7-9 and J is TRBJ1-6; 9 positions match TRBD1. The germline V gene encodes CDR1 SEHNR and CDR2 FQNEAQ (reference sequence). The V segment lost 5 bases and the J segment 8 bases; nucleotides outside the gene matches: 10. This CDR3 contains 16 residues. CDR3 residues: CASSDNGTGWYSPLHF. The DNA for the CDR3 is TGTGCCAGCAGCGACAACGGGACAGGGTGGTATTCACCCCTCCACTTT.

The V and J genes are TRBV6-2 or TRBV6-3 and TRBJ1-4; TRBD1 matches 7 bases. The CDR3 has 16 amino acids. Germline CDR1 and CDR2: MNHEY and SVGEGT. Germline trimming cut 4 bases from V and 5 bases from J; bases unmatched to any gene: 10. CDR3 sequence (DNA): TGTGCCAGCAGTTTTTCGACCGGGACAGACAATGAAAAACTGTTTTTT. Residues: CASSFSTGTDNEKLFF.

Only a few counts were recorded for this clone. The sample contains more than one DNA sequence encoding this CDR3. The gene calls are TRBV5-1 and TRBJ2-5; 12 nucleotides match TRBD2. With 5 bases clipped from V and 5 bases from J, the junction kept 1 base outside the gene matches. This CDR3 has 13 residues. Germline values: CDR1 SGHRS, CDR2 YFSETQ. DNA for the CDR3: TGCGCCAGCAGTGGACTAGCGGGGGAGACCCAGTACTTC. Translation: CASSGLAGETQYF.